What follows describes a single T cell receptor (beta chain). The entry originates in a study of blood T cell repertoires in COVID-19. On the study more broadly: Both acute and convalescent COVID-19 samples were obtained from the United States, Italy and Spain. The cDNA or gDNA used as material had been derived from T cells, B-cell-depleted T cells, or PBMCs.

Patients from Seattle were sampled longitudinally, starting during active infection. Clones were sequenced by immunoSEQ multiplex PCR, and TCRdb holds only the in-frame ones, with some missing. The repertoire consists of 390,000 or so clones, with 80% to 90% occurring once and the leading ten covering approximately 3%. The material sequenced was peripheral blood. The source is a woman aged 25 to 39 with COVID-19, enrolled during active disease.

DNA of the CDR3: TGTGCCAGCAGTTCCCCCAGGGGCAACACCAACAATGAGCAGTTCTTC. It translates to CASSSPRGNTNNEQFF. V is TRBV6-2 or TRBV6-3 and J is TRBJ2-1; tentatively, D is TRBD1 (6 bases). Trimming stripped 4 bases from V and 5 bases from J, with 18 bases between. Germline V gene data show CDR1 as MNHEY and CDR2 as SVGEGT. The CDR3 loop spans 16 amino acids.